The sequence of this T cell receptor (beta chain) was determined in a study of blood T cell repertoires in COVID-19. Adults between about 18 and 95 years of age took part from 20 to 25 US areas. Cohort placement rested on clinical history that participants reported themselves. Cohort 3 recovered donors had two negative PCRs, clearance, or symptom resolution. Sequencing used immunoSEQ multiplex PCR; TCRdb keeps in-frame clones, though not all of them. The sample lists 200,000 to 250,000 clones, about 85% occurring once. Trimming took 2 bases from V and 7 from J; bases not matched to a gene: 11. This CDR3 has 15 residues. Germline V gene lookup returns CDR1 SGHTA and CDR2 FQGNSA.

The sample consisted of PBMCs or T cells enriched from blood (not recorded which). The receptor was derived from a man aged 25 to 45 who had recovered from COVID-19. The chain combines TRBV7-2 with TRBJ2-7, with 7 bases that match TRBD2. CDR3 nucleotides: TGTGCCAGCAGCTTACAGGCGGGAGAAGTGGAGGAGCAGTACTTC. This encodes CASSLQAGEVEEQYF.